The 5 T cell receptor beta chains presented below share a single source sample, sequenced in a study of shared clonotypes between healthy human individuals. Clones were sequenced by immunoSEQ multiplex PCR, and TCRdb holds only the in-frame ones, with some missing. The sample yields some 1,100,000 clones, approximately 78% seen once. Sequencing was done on a sample of memory CD4+ T cells from PBMCs. Subset defined: CD45RA-negative fraction. These receptors came from a man in his late teens or twenties in good health. Some clones in this sample may be carry-over from other donors' samples.

A few counts support this clone. V gene TRBV28 combines with J gene TRBJ1-1; D remains unclear. CDR1 and CDR2 from the germline V gene are MDHEN and SYDVKM. This CDR3 is built from 13 residues. Trimming took off 5 bases at V and 6 bases at J, with 13 bases between the two ends. The CDR3 coding sequence is TGTGCCAGCAGTCGACTTGCAGGCGCTGAAGCTTTCTTT. This gives the protein CASSRLAGAEAFF. Looking up the rest from reference TRBV28 and TRBJ1-1 gives the full variable domain: DVKVTQSSRYLVKRTGEKVFLECVQDMDHENMFWYRQDPGLGLRLIYFSYDVKMKEKGDIPEGYSVSREKKERFSLILESASTNQTSMYLCASSRLAGAEAFFGQGTRLTVV.

V and J are TRBV28 and TRBJ1-4; TRBD1 aligns across 9 bases. The CDR3 is 14 amino acids. From germline, CDR1 is MDHEN and CDR2 SYDVKM. Trimming took 4 bases from V and 8 from J; bases not matched to a gene: 5. The CDR3 DNA sequence: TGTGCCAGCAGTTCCCCCGGACAGGGGGAAAAACTGTTTTTT. It yields the protein CASSSPGQGEKLFF.

The chain is built from TRBV10-1 and TRBJ2-2; no firm D call. V was cut by 5 bases and J by 1 base, with 8 bases left in between. CDR1 is WNHNN, CDR2 SYGVQD, per germline (reference sequence). The length of the CDR3 is 14 residues. CDR3 sequence reads: CASSRVMNTGELFF. As DNA, the CDR3 is TGCGCCAGCAGTCGGGTCATGAACACCGGGGAGCTGTTTTTT.

V and J are TRBV25-1 and TRBJ2-2; D is undetermined. Germline lookup yields CDR1 MGHDK and CDR2 SYGVNS. CDR3 length: 13 residues. Between the trimmed V and J ends, which lost 4 bases and 5 bases, there was a span of 8 bases. The CDR3 reads CASSAMGTGELFF. The CDR3 region has the DNA TGTGCCAGCAGTGCGATGGGGACCGGGGAGCTGTTTTTT.

The rearrangement uses TRBV5-1 and TRBJ1-3; 7 bases fit TRBD1. CDR3 size: 14 residues. Germline V gene data show CDR1 as SGHRS and CDR2 as YFSETQ. V shed 4 bases and J 3 bases; nucleotides not matched to a gene: 4. The chain's CDR3 is CASSHGTVGNTIYF. CDR3 DNA sequence: TGCGCCAGCAGCCACGGGACAGTTGGAAACACCATATATTTT.